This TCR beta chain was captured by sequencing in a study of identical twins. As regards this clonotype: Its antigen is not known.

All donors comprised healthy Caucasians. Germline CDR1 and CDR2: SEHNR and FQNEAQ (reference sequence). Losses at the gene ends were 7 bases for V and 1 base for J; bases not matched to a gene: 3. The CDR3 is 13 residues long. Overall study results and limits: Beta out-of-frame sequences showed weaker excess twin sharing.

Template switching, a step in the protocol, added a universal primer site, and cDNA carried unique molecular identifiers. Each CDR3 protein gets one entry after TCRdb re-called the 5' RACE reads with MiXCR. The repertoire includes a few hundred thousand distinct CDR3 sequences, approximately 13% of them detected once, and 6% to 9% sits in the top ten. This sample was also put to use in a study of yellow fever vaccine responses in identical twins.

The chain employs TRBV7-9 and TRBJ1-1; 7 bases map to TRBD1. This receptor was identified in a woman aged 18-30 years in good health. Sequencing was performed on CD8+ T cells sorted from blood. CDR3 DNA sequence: TGTGCCAGCACCCAGGGGGGGAACACTGAAGCTTTCTTT. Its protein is CASTQGGNTEAFF.